This T cell receptor (beta chain) emerged from a study of molecular identifiers for immune sequencing clone quantification. Bulk libraries came from a prior protocol with listed TCR primers. Via MiXCR, TCRdb re-called the PCR reads, giving one row per CDR3 protein. The profile covers around 480,000 distinct CDR3 sequences, with 20% to 25% appearing a single time and about 0.8% taken by the ten largest. The sample holds a few counts of this clonotype. Trimming took 7 bases from V and 4 from J; bases not matched to a gene: 4. In germline, CDR1 is MNHEY, CDR2 SMNVEV (reference sequence). CDR3 length equals 13 residues.

This chain links TRBV27 with TRBJ1-3, with 7 bases fitting TRBD1. The source material was naive CD8+ T cells from blood, with Jurkat cell RNA spiked in. As for subset: FACS-sorted CD8+CD4-CCR7+CD45RA+ naive T cells. The sequence came from a human donor in good health. Some libraries in this study had Jurkat cell RNA spiked in. Here the CDR3 reads CASTTGYGNTIYF. The DNA of the CDR3 is TGTGCCAGCACGACAGGGTACGGAAACACCATATATTTT.